A single sample is the source of the 20 T cell receptor beta chains below, sequenced in a study of molecular identifiers for immune sequencing clone quantification. TCRdb passed the PCR reads through MiXCR, listing each CDR3 protein once. This table holds 60,000 to 80,000 distinct CDR3 sequences, roughly 18% found once. What was sequenced was naive CD8+ T cells from blood, with Jurkat cell RNA spiked in. Subset denoted: FACS-sorted CD8+CD4-CCR7+CD45RA+ naive T cells. The receptors stem from a human donor in good health. Some libraries in this study had Jurkat cell RNA spiked in.

In regard to this clonotype: A much larger clonotype is one base distant, so this may be a read error. This rearrangement joins TRBV29-1 to TRBJ2-7; D is undetermined. Per germline, CDR1 SQVTM and CDR2 ANQGSEA. V shed 7 bases and J shed 2 bases, with 12 bases lying between them. CDR3 length: 12 amino acids. Here the CDR3 reads CSAGDDPYEQYF. The DNA of the CDR3 is TGCAGCGCTGGTGACGACCCCTACGAGCAGTACTTC.

This clonotype was counted many times. V gene TRBV7-2 combines with J gene TRBJ2-3; TRBD2 agrees at 7 bases. The J segment lost 5 bases and the V segment lost 2 bases, leaving 16 bases of the junction unmatched. In germline, CDR1 is SGHTA, CDR2 FQGNSA. The CDR3 covers 18 residues. CDR3: CASSLSPPLGGGEDTQYF. The CDR3 DNA reads as TGTGCCAGCAGCTTATCCCCCCCACTAGGCGGGGGTGAAGATACGCAGTATTTT. Together with reference TRBV7-2 and TRBJ2-3, the CDR3 gives the full variable domain: GAGVSQSPSNKVTEKGKDVELRCDPISGHTALYWYRQSLGQGLEFLIYFQGNSAPDKSGLPSDRFSAERTGGSVSTLTIQRTQQEDSAVYLCASSLSPPLGGGEDTQYFGPGTRLTVL.

There are many counts of this clonotype. V usage is TRBV3-1 and J usage is TRBJ2-7; 12 bases align to TRBD2. Germline values: CDR1 LGHDT, CDR2 YNNKEL (reference sequence). CDR3 size: 15 residues. The junction had 4 bases not matched to a gene; V was cut back by 4 bases and J by 3 bases. CDR3 in amino acids: CASSPGTSGYYEQYF. CDR3 sequence (DNA): TGTGCCAGCAGCCCGGGGACTAGCGGGTACTACGAGCAGTACTTC.

A word on this clonotype: No conserved phenylalanine or tryptophan is present at the end of the CDR3, so a read error is the likely explanation. J is TRBJ2-1 and V is TRBV30; weak D call: TRBD2 (5 bases). The V and J ends lost 0 bases and 4 bases respectively, with 16 bases between them. This CDR3 contains 16 residues. Per the germline V gene, CDR1 is GTSNPN and CDR2 is SVGIG (reference sequence). CDR3 protein: CAWSVAPERAYNEQFV. In DNA, the CDR3 is TGTGCCTGGAGTGTAGCCCCCGAGAGGGCTTACAATGAGCAGTTCGTC.

This clonotype has a count of ten or more. The rearrangement joins TRBV7-9 to TRBJ2-7; 8 nucleotides agree with TRBD2. The junction had 3 bases not matched to a gene; V was cut back by 5 bases and J by 0 bases. The CDR3 is 14 amino acids. Germline-derived CDR1 and CDR2 are SEHNR and FQNEAQ (reference sequence). Here the CDR3 DNA reads TGTGCCAGCAGCCTGAGCGGGAGCTCCTACGAGCAGTACTTC. It is translated as CASSLSGSSYEQYF. The whole variable domain, filled in from reference TRBV7-9 and TRBJ2-7, reads DTGVSQNPRHKITKRGQNVTFRCDPISEHNRLYWYRQTLGQGPEFLTYFQNEAQLEKSRLLSDRFSAERPKGSFSTLEIQRTEQGDSAMYLCASSLSGSSYEQYFGPGTRLTVT.

This clonotype occurred many times. V gene TRBV7-6 combines with J gene TRBJ2-7, with D possibly matching TRBD2 (5 bases). CDR1 SGHVS and CDR2 FNYEAQ come from the germline V gene. The CDR3 loop spans 14 amino acids. Trimming cost V 5 bases and J 3 bases, with 14 bases left between them. CDR3 region: CASSPGTGNYEQYF. The CDR3 DNA sequence: TGTGCCAGCAGCCCGGGTACGGGAAACTACGAGCAGTACTTC.

This clonotype was counted only a few times. The CDR3 does not close with the conserved phenylalanine or tryptophan, likely indicating a read error. The chain uses TRBV5-1 and TRBJ1-2, with 9 bases matching TRBD1. Looked up from germline, CDR1 is SGHRS and CDR2 is YFSETQ. The CDR3 is 17 residues long. The V segment lost 3 bases and the J segment 5 bases; nucleotides outside the gene matches: 14. CDR3: CASSSNAGDRERYGYTL. CDR3 in DNA: TGCGCCAGCAGCTCCAACGCGGGGGACAGGGAACGATATGGCTACACCTTA.

This clonotype was observed many times. The chain carries TRBV7-9 and TRBJ2-7, with D perhaps TRBD1 (6 bases). Germline V lookup: CDR1 SEHNR, CDR2 FQNEAQ (reference sequence). V shed 5 bases and J shed 2 bases, with 13 bases lying between them. The CDR3 runs 14 residues. CDR3 in amino acids: CASSLIPGAYEQYF. For the CDR3, the DNA is TGTGCCAGCAGCCTTATCCCAGGGGCCTACGAGCAGTACTTC.

In this sample, this clonotype turned up a few times. With a much larger clone just one base away, this may be a read error. The V and J genes are TRBV28 and TRBJ2-7; D remains unclear. Germline assignment: CDR1 MDHEN and CDR2 SYDVKM. The CDR3 spans 13 residues. This chain's CDR3 is CASSPNPSYEQHF. DNA for the CDR3: TGTGCCAGCAGCCCCAACCCGTCCTACGAGCAGCACTTC.

This clonotype was seen only a few times. The rearrangement uses TRBV5-6 and TRBJ2-2, with 8 bases lining up with TRBD1. The germline CDR1 and CDR2 sequences are SGHDT and YYEEEE. With V trimmed by 2 bases and J by 2 bases, 2 bases remained unmatched. The CDR3 consists of 15 residues. The CDR3: CASSFGTGNTGELFF. DNA of the CDR3: TGTGCCAGCAGCTTCGGGACAGGTAACACCGGGGAGCTGTTTTTT.

This clonotype was picked up many times. The chain carries TRBV7-8 and TRBJ2-3; 8 positions agree with TRBD1. V shed 5 bases, J shed 4 bases, and the junction held 11 bases outside the gene matches. The germline gives CDR1 SGHVS, CDR2 FQNEAQ. The CDR3 totals 16 residues. The DNA of the CDR3 is TGTGCCAGCAGCCCACAAATCGGACAGGGACCAGATACGCAGTATTTT. Translated, it gives CASSPQIGQGPDTQYF.

This clonotype was detected many times. This chain uses TRBV11-2 with TRBJ2-1; TRBD2 aligns across 12 bases. The germline V gene has CDR1 SGHAT and CDR2 FQNNGV. The V gene end was trimmed by 5 bases and the J gene end by 7 bases; junction bases not matched to a gene: 6. This CDR3 has 15 residues. The CDR3 DNA reads TGTGCCAGCAGCCGGCTAGCGGGAGGGCTAAATGAGCAGTTCTTC. It translates to CASSRLAGGLNEQFF.

This clonotype was seen ten or more times. A junction boundary mismatches the germline segment, possibly from a read error. The V call is TRBV7-9, the J call TRBJ1-1; tentative D call: TRBD1 (6 bases). CDR1 is SEHNR, CDR2 FQNEAQ, per germline (reference sequence). This CDR3 is built from 14 residues. This chain's CDR3 is CASTLGGGNTEAFF. CDR3 DNA sequence: TGTGCCAGCACCTTAGGGGGGGGGAACACTGAAGCTTTCTTT.

This clonotype was picked up many times. This chain joins TRBV28 and TRBJ2-7, with 7 bases lining up with TRBD1. Trimming at V came to 1 base and at J to 4 bases, leaving 4 bases not matched to a gene. Germline V lookup: CDR1 MDHEN, CDR2 SYDVKM. The CDR3 length is 14 residues. CDR3 loop: CASSLFVTGYEQYF. In nucleotides, the CDR3 is TGTGCCAGCAGTTTATTTGTGACAGGGTACGAGCAGTACTTC.

At least ten counts were recorded for this clonotype. The chain joins TRBV11-2 to TRBJ2-7; 10 bases fit TRBD1. The junction had 11 bases not matched to a gene; V was cut back by 5 bases and J by 4 bases. The length of the CDR3 is 16 residues. Germline-derived CDR1 and CDR2 are SGHAT and FQNNGV. The CDR3: CASSPPPGTGVYEQYF. DNA for the CDR3: TGTGCCAGCAGCCCCCCGCCCGGGACAGGGGTTTACGAGCAGTACTTC.

A few counts support this clonotype. The V gene is TRBV29-1, the J gene TRBJ2-2; D not certain. This CDR3 contains 11 residues. The ends were cut back, 5 bases at V and 3 bases at J, with 4 bases in the middle. CDR1 is SQVTM, CDR2 ANQGSEA, per germline. This CDR3 reads CSVRYTGELFF. CDR3 nucleotides: TGCAGCGTTAGGTACACCGGGGAGCTGTTTTTT.

This clonotype was seen ten or more times. This sequence joins TRBV20-1 and TRBJ2-3; D is undetermined. Germline lookup yields CDR1 DFQATT and CDR2 SNEGSKA (reference sequence). Trimming stripped 2 bases from V and 0 bases from J, with 6 bases between. The CDR3 has 13 amino acids. CDR3 loop: CSARPLSTDTQYF. CDR3 nucleotide sequence: TGCAGTGCTAGACCGTTAAGCACAGATACGCAGTATTTT.

With respect to this clonotype: The conserved final phenylalanine or tryptophan is absent from the CDR3, which likely points to a read error. The rearrangement links TRBV2 to TRBJ2-7, with 7 bases aligning to TRBD2. Germline V lookup: CDR1 SNHLY, CDR2 FYNNEI. J gave up 6 bases and V 3 bases, and 8 bases lay outside the gene matches. The CDR3 runs 14 residues. CDR3 residues: CASSDGAGPCEQYL. The CDR3 nucleotides are TGTGCCAGCAGTGATGGAGCGGGGCCCTGCGAGCAGTACCTC.

A few counts support this clonotype. The chain combines TRBV15 with TRBJ2-3, with 11 bases identical to TRBD2. The CDR3 extends over 21 amino acids. CDR1 is LNHNV and CDR2 is YYDKDF in the germline V gene (reference sequence). J lost 0 bases, V lost 0 bases, and 14 bases had no gene match. CDR3 DNA sequence: TGTGCCACCAGCAGAGAACCCCTCTGGCTAGCGGGGGGTTCTAGCACAGATACGCAGTATTTT. It translates to CATSREPLWLAGGSSTDTQYF.

This clonotype showed up just a few times. V usage is TRBV20-1 and J usage is TRBJ2-1; TRBD2 is a possible D gene (6 bases). V lost 5 bases to trimming and J lost 6 bases, with 29 bases between them. The V gene's germline CDR1 is DFQATT and CDR2 SNEGSKA (reference sequence). CDR3 length: 18 residues. The CDR3 nucleotides read TGCAGTGCTCCCAGACCCCGGGACTCCTACACCTTCTTCAATGAGCAGTTCTTC. Its protein is CSAPRPRDSYTFFNEQFF.